These 18 T cell receptor beta chains share one sample of origin, sequenced in a study of T cell changes during pregnancy in multiple sclerosis (dated by TCRdb to between 2018 and 2020). The library was generated by the immunoSEQ multiplex PCR assay. In TCRdb, the immuneACCESS table is reduced to in-frame sequences with V and J assigned. These tables do not hold every clone; where another copy was compared, an unresolved V gene accounts for under half, and the others remain unexplained. The sample profile shows over 50,000 clones; 85% to 90% of them were found once. The ten top clones hold roughly 5% of the sample. The sequenced sample consisted of peripheral blood from another person, used as feeder cells. The receptors here all came from a human donor whose cells served as feeder cells for cultures in a pregnancy study.

The rearrangement joins TRBV5-4 to TRBJ1-2; a weak D match, TRBD1 (6 bases). Deletions cut 3 bases from V and 2 bases from J, with 14 bases between. The CDR3 is 15 residues long. CDR1 and CDR2 (germline): SGHNT, YYREEE (reference sequence). The CDR3 bases are TGTGCCAGCAGCTCTAGGACAGCCTTAAACTATGGCTACACCTTC. Amino acids: CASSSRTALNYGYTF.

The rearrangement joins TRBV28 to TRBJ2-3, with 7 bases fitting TRBD2. V shed 5 bases, J shed 2 bases, and the junction held 16 bases outside the gene matches. The CDR3 sequence is 18 residues long. In germline, CDR1 is MDHEN, CDR2 SYDVKM. In nucleotides, the CDR3 is TGTGCCAGCAGTCCGACCGTGGTGGCGGGAGTTGACACAGATACGCAGTATTTT. Protein: CASSPTVVAGVDTDTQYF.

The chain is built from TRBV30 and TRBJ1-3; D is uncertain. The V end lost 0 bases, the J end lost 4 bases, and 7 bases lay between the germline ends. Germline CDR1 and CDR2: GTSNPN and SVGIG (reference sequence). The CDR3 spans 13 residues. The CDR3 DNA reads TGTGCCTGGAGTGTCCTCGGCGGAAACACCATATATTTT. This codes for CAWSVLGGNTIYF.

The rearrangement uses TRBV30 and TRBJ1-3; 7 nucleotides line up with TRBD1. Per germline, CDR1 GTSNPN and CDR2 SVGIG (reference sequence). The CDR3 runs to 13 residues. Trimming took 3 bases from V and 5 from J; bases not matched to a gene: 4. The CDR3 region has the DNA TGTGCCTGGAGACGGGACAGCAGAAACACCATATATTTT. It translates to CAWRRDSRNTIYF.

This chain links TRBV30 with TRBJ2-4, with TRBD2 matching over 10 bases. The CDR3 covers 19 residues. Trimming at V came to 0 bases and at J to 0 bases, leaving 11 bases not matched to a gene. CDR1 is GTSNPN, CDR2 SVGIG, per germline (reference sequence). CDR3 in amino acids: CAWSVWASGRRTAKNIQYF. The CDR3 DNA is TGTGCCTGGAGTGTATGGGCTAGCGGGAGAAGGACAGCCAAAAACATTCAGTACTTC.

CDR3 sequence (DNA): TGTGCCAGCTCACGCCTGACTAGCGGGGGGGCCGACACCGGGGAGCTGTTTTTT. This encodes CASSRLTSGGADTGELFF. The genes are TRBV18 and TRBJ2-2, with 14 bases that match TRBD2. The germline CDR1 and CDR2 sequences are KGHSH and LQKENI. The CDR3 loop spans 18 amino acids. V was clipped by 4 bases and J by 3 bases; unmatched bases: 7.

The gene calls are TRBV9 and TRBJ2-3; no clear D. The V end lost 0 bases, the J end lost 4 bases, and 3 bases lay between the germline ends. The CDR3 totals 12 residues. The germline gives CDR1 SGDLS, CDR2 YYNGEE. CDR3 in amino acids: CASSVVPDTQYF. In DNA, the CDR3 is TGTGCCAGCAGCGTAGTTCCAGATACGCAGTATTTT.

The chain employs TRBV10-2 and TRBJ2-1, with TRBD2 identical over 9 bases. Trimming took 6 bases from V and 0 from J; bases not matched to a gene: 3. This CDR3 contains 15 residues. Per germline, CDR1 WSHSY and CDR2 SAAADI. CDR3: CASRLAGPSYNEQFF. In nucleotides, the CDR3 is TGCGCCAGCAGGCTAGCGGGGCCCTCCTACAATGAGCAGTTCTTC.

The V gene is TRBV11-2, the J gene TRBJ1-5, with 7 positions matching TRBD1. Germline CDR1 reads SGHAT; CDR2 reads FQNNGV. Losses at the gene ends were 1 base for V and 5 bases for J; bases not matched to a gene: 8. This CDR3 is built from 16 residues. The CDR3 DNA reads as TGTGCCAGCAGCTTAGGGACAGGCCCTCGGGATCAGCCCCAGCATTTT. This codes for CASSLGTGPRDQPQHF.

The chain is built from TRBV5-1 and TRBJ2-7, with D tentatively TRBD2 (6 bases). The CDR3 extends over 14 amino acids. The germline CDR1 and CDR2 sequences are SGHRS and YFSETQ. V shed 2 bases and J shed 2 bases, with 11 bases lying between them. CDR3: CASSFYGRAYEQYF. The CDR3 DNA reads as TGCGCCAGCAGCTTCTACGGGAGAGCCTACGAGCAGTACTTC.

V usage is TRBV27 and J usage is TRBJ1-4, with D uncertain. Looked up from germline, CDR1 is MNHEY and CDR2 is SMNVEV (reference sequence). The V and J ends lost 6 bases and 3 bases respectively, with 8 bases between them. This CDR3 region has 13 residues. DNA of the CDR3: TGTGCCAGCAGACGGGCCTCTAATGAAAAACTGTTTTTT. This encodes CASRRASNEKLFF. The full variable domain, with the rest looked up from reference TRBV27 and TRBJ1-4, is EAQVTQNPRYLITVTGKKLTVTCSQNMNHEYMSWYRQDPGLGLRQIYYSMNVEVTDKGDVPEGYKVSRKEKRNFPLILESPSPNQTSLYFCASRRASNEKLFFGSGTQLSVL.

The chain combines TRBV18 with TRBJ2-1; 11 nucleotides align to TRBD2. This CDR3 region has 15 residues. CDR1 is KGHSH and CDR2 is LQKENI in the germline V gene. V lost 5 bases, J lost 4 bases, and 4 bases stayed unmatched. This CDR3 is CASSKGLAVYNEQFF. The DNA of the CDR3 is TGTGCCAGCTCAAAGGGACTAGCGGTTTACAATGAGCAGTTCTTC.

This chain joins TRBV11-3 and TRBJ2-7; D is perhaps TRBD2 (5 bases). The CDR3 has 13 amino acids. Trimming left V 6 bases short and J 7 bases short, with 16 bases between. Germline V gene sequence: CDR1 SGHNT, CDR2 YENEEA. The CDR3 DNA is TGTGCCAGCAGTTCAGGACGGCGAGGGGAGCAGTACTTC. The encoded protein is CASSSGRRGEQYF.

The chain carries TRBV25-1 and TRBJ2-3, with D possibly TRBD2 on 6 matching bases. CDR3 length equals 16 residues. From germline, CDR1 is MGHDK and CDR2 SYGVNS. The germline V and J ends were trimmed by 1 base and 0 bases, with 11 bases remaining between them. The CDR3 loop reads CASSEWVGGSTDTQYF. DNA of the CDR3: TGTGCCAGCAGTGAATGGGTTGGGGGGAGCACAGATACGCAGTATTTT.

This chain links TRBV28 with TRBJ1-1; D ambiguous. V shed 2 bases and J shed 7 bases, with 8 bases lying between them. Germline CDR1 is MDHEN and CDR2 is SYDVKM. The CDR3 extends over 12 amino acids. CDR3 DNA sequence: TGTGCCAGCAGTTTAGGGGTGCTTGAAGCTTTCTTT. It specifies CASSLGVLEAFF.

This clone was counted a few times. The same CDR3 can be traced to other DNA sequences in this sample. The J gene is TRBJ2-1, the V gene TRBV7-9; 8 bases are shared with TRBD2. Per the germline V gene, CDR1 is SEHNR and CDR2 is FQNEAQ (reference sequence). The trim removed 5 bases at V and 0 bases at J, leaving 6 bases unmatched. The CDR3 spans 16 residues. CDR3 sequence (DNA): TGTGCCAGCAGCCCCCGGGGGGGGAGCTCCTACAATGAGCAGTTCTTC. Translated, it gives CASSPRGGSSYNEQFF.

The chain is built from TRBV19 and TRBJ2-3, with a tentative D call TRBD1 (7 bases). V was clipped by 10 bases and J by 0 bases, with 11 bases between them. CDR3 length: 13 amino acids. The V gene's germline CDR1 is LNHDA and CDR2 SQIVND (reference sequence). CDR3 loop: CATRGTSTDTQYF. CDR3 nucleotides: TGTGCCACCAGGGGGACTAGCACAGATACGCAGTATTTT.

This chain connects TRBV18 to TRBJ1-1; D remains ambiguous. V was shortened by 3 bases and J by 0 bases, with 8 bases between the two germline ends. The CDR3 contains 14 residues. Germline-derived CDR1 and CDR2 are KGHSH and LQKENI. The CDR3 bases are TGTGCCAGCTCACCCGGCACTATGAACACTGAAGCTTTCTTT. Its translation is CASSPGTMNTEAFF.